This is a list of T cell receptor beta chains from one sample in a study of blood T cell repertoires in COVID-19. The repertoire was sequenced with immunoSEQ multiplex PCR; TCRdb's copy has only in-frame clones and lacks some. The top ten hold 4% to 4.5% of the sample, which has hundreds of thousands of clones, 65% to 90% seen once. The sample was peripheral blood. The receptors shown here come from a middle-aged man with acute or convalescent COVID-19. Both conserved end residues are part of each CDR3. A D gene is named only where the DNA matches it firmly. Clone size is given for some rows only: seen once, a few or many times, or a class if the clone is expanded.

d_gene: TRBD1; abundance: NA; j_gene: TRBJ1-4; v_gene: TRBV9; CDR3aa: CASSVSGTANEKLFF; CDR3nt: TGTGCCAGCAGCGTCTCCGGGACAGCGAATGAAAAACTGTTTTTT
d_gene: TRBD2; abundance: once; j_gene: TRBJ2-1; v_gene: TRBV11-2; CDR3aa: CASSSGLAGGGEQFF; CDR3nt: TGTGCCAGCAGCTCGGGACTAGCGGGGGGAGGTGAGCAGTTCTTC
d_gene: NA; abundance: few; j_gene: TRBJ1-5; v_gene: TRBV7-2; CDR3aa: CASSLTVDQPQHF; CDR3nt: TGTGCCAGCAGCTTAACAGTTGATCAGCCCCAGCATTTT
d_gene: NA; abundance: once; j_gene: TRBJ2-1; v_gene: TRBV2; CDR3aa: CASSGVGLWQFF; CDR3nt: TGTGCCAGCAGTGGAGTGGGACTCTGGCAGTTCTTC
d_gene: NA; abundance: once; j_gene: TRBJ2-3; v_gene: TRBV7-9; CDR3aa: CASSQQGTDTQYF; CDR3nt: TGTGCCAGCAGCCAACAGGGCACAGATACGCAGTATTTT
d_gene: NA; abundance: NA; j_gene: TRBJ2-5; v_gene: TRBV6-5; CDR3aa: CASSYSARKETQYF; CDR3nt: TGTGCCAGCAGTTACTCCGCCAGGAAAGAGACCCAGTACTTC
d_gene: TRBD2; abundance: NA; j_gene: TRBJ2-7; v_gene: TRBV6-1; CDR3aa: CASSGLRLAGDTYEQYF; CDR3nt: TGTGCCAGCAGTGGGCTTAGACTAGCGGGTGACACTTACGAGCAGTACTTC
d_gene: NA; abundance: NA; j_gene: TRBJ1-2; v_gene: TRBV30; CDR3aa: CAWRMISGYTF; CDR3nt: TGTGCCTGGAGGATGATTAGTGGCTACACCTTC
d_gene: NA; abundance: NA; j_gene: TRBJ1-1; v_gene: TRBV2; CDR3aa: CASSYRRERGTEAFF; CDR3nt: TGTGCCAGCAGTTATAGACGGGAGCGGGGCACTGAAGCTTTCTTT
d_gene: NA; abundance: NA; j_gene: TRBJ2-7; v_gene: TRBV11-2; CDR3aa: CASSLVARRYYEQYF; CDR3nt: TGTGCCAGCAGCTTAGTCGCCAGGCGATACTACGAGCAGTACTTC
d_gene: TRBD1; abundance: NA; j_gene: TRBJ1-2; v_gene: TRBV13; CDR3aa: CASSSTGQGVYGYTF; CDR3nt: TGTGCCAGCAGCTCCACCGGACAGGGGGTTTATGGCTACACCTTC
d_gene: NA; abundance: NA; j_gene: TRBJ1-1; v_gene: TRBV6-1; CDR3aa: CASSDGLGFGTEAFF; CDR3nt: TGTGCCAGCAGTGATGGGCTCGGCTTCGGCACTGAAGCTTTCTTT
d_gene: TRBD1; abundance: NA; j_gene: TRBJ1-1; v_gene: TRBV18; CDR3aa: CASSWGQENTEAFF; CDR3nt: TGTGCCAGCTCCTGGGGACAGGAGAACACTGAAGCTTTCTTT
d_gene: NA; abundance: NA; j_gene: TRBJ1-1; v_gene: TRBV19; CDR3aa: CASSISSLRVRTEAFF; CDR3nt: TGTGCCAGTAGTATCTCCTCATTACGGGTGCGGACTGAAGCTTTCTTT
d_gene: TRBD2; abundance: NA; j_gene: TRBJ2-3; v_gene: TRBV4-1; CDR3aa: CASSSRGGADTQYF; CDR3nt: TGCGCCAGCAGCTCGCGGGGGGGAGCAGATACGCAGTATTTT
d_gene: TRBD1; abundance: once; j_gene: TRBJ2-3; v_gene: TRBV5-4; CDR3aa: CASSQGQGPDTQYF; CDR3nt: TGTGCCAGCAGCCAAGGACAGGGTCCAGATACGCAGTATTTT
d_gene: NA; abundance: NA; j_gene: TRBJ1-5; v_gene: TRBV4-1; CDR3aa: CASSPEGTRGNQPQHF; CDR3nt: TGCGCCAGCAGCCCTGAGGGGACTAGGGGCAATCAGCCCCAGCATTTT
d_gene: TRBD1; abundance: NA; j_gene: TRBJ1-2; v_gene: TRBV6-5; CDR3aa: CASRTGGTGSYGYTF; CDR3nt: TGTGCCAGCAGAACTGGCGGGACAGGGAGTTATGGCTACACCTTC
d_gene: TRBD2; abundance: NA; j_gene: TRBJ2-3; v_gene: TRBV11-2; CDR3aa: CASSLRLAGVTDTQYF; CDR3nt: TGTGCCAGCAGCCTCCGGCTAGCGGGGGTCACAGATACGCAGTATTTT
d_gene: NA; abundance: NA; j_gene: TRBJ2-7; v_gene: TRBV5-1; CDR3aa: CASSLGQDTYEQYF; CDR3nt: TGCGCCAGCAGCTTGGGGCAAGATACCTACGAGCAGTACTTC
d_gene: TRBD1; abundance: NA; j_gene: TRBJ1-2; v_gene: TRBV2; CDR3aa: CASRRQGANYGYTF; CDR3nt: TGTGCCAGCCGCCGACAGGGAGCTAACTATGGCTACACCTTC
d_gene: NA; abundance: NA; j_gene: TRBJ1-2; v_gene: TRBV6-1; CDR3aa: CASSEVWVGYGYTF; CDR3nt: TGTGCCAGCAGTGAAGTATGGGTCGGGTATGGCTACACCTTC
d_gene: NA; abundance: few; j_gene: TRBJ1-4; v_gene: TRBV7-9; CDR3aa: CASSQGQNDEKLFF; CDR3nt: TGTGCCAGCAGCCAAGGACAGAATGATGAAAAACTGTTTTTT
d_gene: NA; abundance: NA; j_gene: TRBJ1-5; v_gene: TRBV19; CDR3aa: CASIITHYSNQPQHF; CDR3nt: TGTGCCAGTATTATTACTCACTATAGCAATCAGCCCCAGCATTTT
d_gene: TRBD1; abundance: NA; j_gene: TRBJ1-1; v_gene: TRBV10-2; CDR3aa: CASTGGANTEAFF; CDR3nt: TGCGCCAGTACAGGGGGCGCGAACACTGAAGCTTTCTTT